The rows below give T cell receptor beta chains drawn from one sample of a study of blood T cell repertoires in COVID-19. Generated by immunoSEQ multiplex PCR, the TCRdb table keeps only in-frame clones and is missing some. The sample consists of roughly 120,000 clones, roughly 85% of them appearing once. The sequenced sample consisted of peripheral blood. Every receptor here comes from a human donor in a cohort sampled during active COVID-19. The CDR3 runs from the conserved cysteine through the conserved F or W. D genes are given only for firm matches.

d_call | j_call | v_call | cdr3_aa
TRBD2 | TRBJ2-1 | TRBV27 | CASSPLAGGHNEQFF
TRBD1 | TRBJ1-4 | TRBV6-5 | CASSRQGSSEKLFF
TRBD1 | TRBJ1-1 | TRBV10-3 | CATLQGVGTEAFF
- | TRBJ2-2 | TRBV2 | CASEGTFTGELFF
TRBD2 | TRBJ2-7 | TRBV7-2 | CASSLGLAGVGYEQYF
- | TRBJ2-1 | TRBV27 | CASSPRTGGHEQFF
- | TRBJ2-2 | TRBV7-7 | CASSLTKNTGELFF
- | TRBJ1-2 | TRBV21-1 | CATGPDRGVDYGYTF
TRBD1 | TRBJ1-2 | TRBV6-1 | CASSEGGRGLGGYTF
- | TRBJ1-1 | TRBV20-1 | CSARGGAEAFF
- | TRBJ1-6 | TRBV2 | CASGSQGQSVSPLHF
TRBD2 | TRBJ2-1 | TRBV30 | CAWSAGLAGLNEQFF
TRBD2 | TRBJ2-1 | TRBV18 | CASSSPAGEVNNEQFF
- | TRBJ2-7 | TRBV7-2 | CASSLPLSYEQYF
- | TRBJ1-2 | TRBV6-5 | CASSYSISSVQGYTF
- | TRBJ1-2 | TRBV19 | CASIKGGDGYTF
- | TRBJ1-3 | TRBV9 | CASSVAEGGLSNGNTIYF
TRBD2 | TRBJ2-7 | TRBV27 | CASSLQRTSGSPQYF
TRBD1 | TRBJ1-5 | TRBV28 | CASIPGQGNQPQHF
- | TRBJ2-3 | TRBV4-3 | CASSQDIGTDTQYF
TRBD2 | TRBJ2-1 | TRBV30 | CAWAGTSGSAGGFF
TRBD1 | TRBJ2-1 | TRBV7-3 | CASSSQGLTYNEQFF
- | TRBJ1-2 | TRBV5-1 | CASSLETHYGYTF